The 14 T cell receptor beta chains reported below all come from one sample, sequenced in a study of patients and donors after allogeneic stem cell transplantation. Using its own MiXCR run on the RT-PCR reads, TCRdb lists one record per CDR3 protein. The repertoire holds about 230,000 distinct CDR3 sequences, with 13% to 15% as singletons. Sample: blood, either unsorted or a sorted T cell fraction (not recorded which). Receptor source: a human donor who was either an allogeneic HSCT recipient or a stem cell or donor lymphocyte infusion donor (not recorded which). It is not recorded whose cells these are; they may come from a transplant donor.

The chain uses TRBV18 and TRBJ2-5; no firm D call. The germline V gene encodes CDR1 KGHSH and CDR2 LQKENI. There are 12 residues in the CDR3. V was shortened by 2 bases and J by 5 bases, with 6 bases between the two germline ends. CDR3 coding DNA: TGTGCCAGCTCACCAAAAAAGGAGACCCAGTACTTC. Encoded protein: CASSPKKETQYF.

This clonotype was seen more than once but under ten times. This rearrangement joins TRBV20-1 to TRBJ2-5; D uncertain. The V end was cut by 1 base, the J end by 5 bases, with 14 bases between. The V gene's germline CDR1 is DFQATT and CDR2 SNEGSKA (reference sequence). This CDR3 region has 14 residues. The CDR3 here is CSARARFGSETQYF. In nucleotides, the CDR3 is TGCAGTGCTAGAGCCCGGTTCGGGTCGGAGACCCAGTACTTC.

V usage is TRBV7-6 and J usage is TRBJ2-2, with 8 bases identical to TRBD2. Germline values: CDR1 SGHVS, CDR2 FNYEAQ. This CDR3 is built from 16 residues. Trimming at V came to 5 bases and at J to 0 bases, leaving 5 bases not matched to a gene. This CDR3 reads CASSRPGLANTGELFF. For the CDR3, the DNA is TGTGCCAGCAGCCGGCCGGGACTAGCGAACACCGGGGAGCTGTTTTTT.

The gene calls are TRBV7-2 and TRBJ1-1, with unresolved D. Germline CDR1 reads SGHTA; CDR2 reads FQGNSA. CDR3 length: 15 residues. Between the trimmed V and J ends, which lost 1 base and 4 bases, there was a span of 13 bases. The CDR3 nucleotides are TGTGCCAGCAGCTTAGATAATTTTTGGAGCACTGAAGCTTTCTTT. This sequence encodes CASSLDNFWSTEAFF.

In its sample, this clonotype was seen a few times. V and J are TRBV6-1 and TRBJ1-3; 10 bases fit TRBD1. In germline, CDR1 is MNHNS, CDR2 SASEGT. The CDR3 runs to 19 residues. Trimming took 4 bases from V and 0 from J; bases not matched to a gene: 12. The CDR3 loop reads CASSARTGGRTLSGNTIYF. As DNA, the CDR3 is TGTGCCAGCAGTGCCCGGACAGGGGGTAGGACTCTCTCTGGAAACACCATATATTTT.

This clonotype was detected a few times. This chain joins TRBV20-1 and TRBJ1-6; D possibly corresponds to TRBD1 (5 bases). This CDR3 comprises 14 residues. Per germline, CDR1 DFQATT and CDR2 SNEGSKA (reference sequence). Deletions cut 5 bases from V and 4 bases from J, with 12 bases between. The CDR3 reads CSAEDQGYNSPLHF. The CDR3 nucleotides are TGCAGTGCTGAGGACCAGGGATATAATTCACCCCTCCACTTT.

This sequence joins TRBV2 and TRBJ2-1, with 15 bases fitting TRBD2. Germline V gives CDR1 SNHLY, CDR2 FYNNEI. This CDR3 spans 16 amino acids. Unmatched junction bases numbered 7, after V lost 7 bases and J lost 6 bases. The CDR3 nucleotides read TGTGCCAGCATGGGAGGACTAGCGGGAGGGGGCAATGAGCAGTTCTTC. Translation gives CASMGGLAGGGNEQFF.

This clonotype was found many times. The chain couples TRBV18 to TRBJ1-6; 8 nucleotides align to TRBD1. Germline trimming cut 3 bases from V and 9 bases from J; bases unmatched to any gene: 10. The CDR3 sequence is 16 residues long. CDR1 is KGHSH, CDR2 LQKENI, per germline. This CDR3 reads CASSPISGTGVSPLHF. The CDR3 DNA sequence: TGTGCCAGCTCACCCATCTCTGGGACAGGAGTTTCACCCCTCCACTTT.

There are a few counts of this clonotype. The chain has TRBV7-2 and TRBJ2-7, with D possibly being TRBD2 (6 bases). The CDR3 sequence is 15 residues long. The germline V and J ends were trimmed by 1 base and 3 bases, with 13 bases remaining between them. Germline CDR1 and CDR2: SGHTA and FQGNSA. The CDR3 here is CASSLGGVGGYEQYF. CDR3 DNA: TGTGCCAGCAGCTTAGGTGGGGTGGGGGGCTACGAGCAGTACTTC.

This clonotype has just one count. CDR3 DNA sequence: TGCGCCAGCAGCCAAGATTCTGACGGTACCCGCTTGAGGGCTTTCTTT. As protein: CASSQDSDGTRLRAFF. The rearrangement joins TRBV4-1 to TRBJ1-1; D is undetermined. CDR3 size: 16 residues. The germline gives CDR1 MGHRA, CDR2 YSYEKL. Deletions cut 0 bases from V and 11 bases from J, with 22 bases between.

This clonotype was found a few times. The chain carries TRBV12-3 or TRBV12-4 and TRBJ2-7; D might be TRBD2 (5 bases). Trimming took 10 bases from V and 2 from J, leaving 15 bases between them. The CDR3 extends over 13 amino acids. The CDR3 nucleotides read TGTGCCATCGCCAGCCGGGGAACCTACGAGCAGTACTTC. It yields the protein CAIASRGTYEQYF.

V and J are TRBV9 and TRBJ2-1; unclear D gene. Trimming removed 0 bases at V and 0 bases at J, with 4 bases between. This CDR3 contains 14 residues. The germline CDR1 and CDR2 sequences are SGDLS and YYNGEE. CDR3 in DNA: TGTGCCAGCAGCGTAGCGGGCTCCTACAATGAGCAGTTCTTC. Amino acids: CASSVAGSYNEQFF.

The chain employs TRBV5-8 and TRBJ1-6, with D maybe TRBD1 (5 bases). The V end lost 7 bases, the J end lost 4 bases, and 15 bases lay between the germline ends. Germline CDR1 reads SGHTS; CDR2 reads YDEGEE. The CDR3 length is 15 residues. The CDR3 here is CASGDRRIYNSPLHF. For the CDR3, the DNA is TGTGCCAGCGGGGACCGCCGGATTTATAATTCACCCCTCCACTTT.

The chain links TRBV7-2 to TRBJ2-5; possible D gene TRBD1, 7 bases. Germline-derived CDR1 and CDR2 are SGHTA and FQGNSA. Trimming stripped 5 bases from V and 7 bases from J, with 20 bases between. This CDR3 has 15 amino acids. The CDR3 sequence is CASSPLGGTAVTQYF. The CDR3, as DNA: TGTGCCAGCAGCCCGCTCGGAGGGACAGCCGTGACCCAGTACTTC. Drawing the rest from reference TRBV7-2 and TRBJ2-5, the complete variable domain is GAGVSQSPSNKVTEKGKDVELRCDPISGHTALYWYRQSLGQGLEFLIYFQGNSAPDKSGLPSDRFSAERTGGSVSTLTIQRTQQEDSAVYLCASSPLGGTAVTQYFGPGTRLLVL.